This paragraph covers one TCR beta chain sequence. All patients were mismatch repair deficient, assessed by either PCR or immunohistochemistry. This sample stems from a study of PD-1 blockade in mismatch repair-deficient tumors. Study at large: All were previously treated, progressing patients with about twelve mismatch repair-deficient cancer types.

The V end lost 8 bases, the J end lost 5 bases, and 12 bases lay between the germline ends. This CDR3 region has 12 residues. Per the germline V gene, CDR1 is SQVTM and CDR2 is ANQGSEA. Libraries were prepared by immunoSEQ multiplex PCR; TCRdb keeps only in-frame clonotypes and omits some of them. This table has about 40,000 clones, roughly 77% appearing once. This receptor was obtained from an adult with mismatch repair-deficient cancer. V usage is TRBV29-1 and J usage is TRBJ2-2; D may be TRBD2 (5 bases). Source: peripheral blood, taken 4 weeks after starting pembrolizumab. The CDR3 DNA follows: TGCAGCTCCCTTGGCGGGACCGGGGAGCTGTTTTTT. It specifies CSSLGGTGELFF.